Each of the 31 T cell receptor beta chains below was sequenced from the same sample in a study of regulatory dendritic cells for organ transplantation. Some clones are missing from TCRdb's copy, which holds only in-frame ones; the method was immunoSEQ multiplex PCR. In the table there are some 9,600 clones, about three fifths of which are singletons. Sorted subsets were CFSE-labeled and cultured approximately 5 days with allogeneic dendritic cells. Their antigen targets remain unknown. The sequenced sample was naive CD4+ T cells from blood cultured with dendritic cells. The subset denotes: CD45RA+ naive T cells. The receptors were gathered from a human donor in good health.

The chain links TRBV7-6 to TRBJ2-2; 13 bases fit TRBD2. V gave up 4 bases and J gave up 4 bases; unmatched junction bases: 3. CDR1 and CDR2 from the germline V gene are SGHVS and FNYEAQ. This CDR3 contains 16 residues. CDR3 DNA: TGTGCCAGCAGCTCACTAGCGGGGGGGCCCACCGGGGAGCTGTTTTTT. Protein product: CASSSLAGGPTGELFF.

This clone has a handful of counts. V gene TRBV7-2 combines with J gene TRBJ2-5, with 7 bases lining up with TRBD1. This CDR3 contains 16 residues. Germline CDR1 SGHTA, CDR2 FQGNSA. With V trimmed by 5 bases and J by 5 bases, 14 bases remained unmatched. Here the CDR3 reads CASSLGGAGGYETQYF. CDR3 DNA: TGTGCCAGCAGCCTAGGGGGCGCAGGGGGATACGAGACCCAGTACTTC.

The genes are TRBV9 and TRBJ2-7, with D maybe TRBD1 (5 bases). Germline-derived CDR1 and CDR2 are SGDLS and YYNGEE. The CDR3 spans 15 residues. V dropped 0 bases and J dropped 2 bases, with 12 bases sitting between them. The CDR3 sequence is CASSVATGPPYEQYF. The CDR3 nucleotides read TGTGCCAGCAGCGTAGCTACAGGTCCTCCCTACGAGCAGTACTTC.

The chain has TRBV5-1 and TRBJ1-1; no reliable D call. Germline V lookup: CDR1 SGHRS, CDR2 YFSETQ. CDR3 length: 17 amino acids. Between the trimmed V and J ends, which lost 0 bases and 1 base, there was a span of 16 bases. CDR3 sequence: CASSLGLSSRSNTEAFF. The CDR3 DNA reads TGCGCCAGCAGCTTGGGCTTGTCCTCCCGGTCGAACACTGAAGCTTTCTTT.

This clone occurred once. Here the CDR3 reads CASSSEIDTQYF. As DNA, the CDR3 is TGTGCCAGCAGCTCAGAAATAGATACGCAGTATTTT. V gene TRBV7-9 combines with J gene TRBJ2-3; no definite D call. This CDR3 is 12 amino acids long. V lost 4 bases and J lost 5, with 7 bases in between. Germline V gene data show CDR1 as SEHNR and CDR2 as FQNEAQ (reference sequence). The complete variable domain, with remaining parts taken from reference TRBV7-9 and TRBJ2-3, reads DTGVSQNPRHKITKRGQNVTFRCDPISEHNRLYWYRQTLGQGPEFLTYFQNEAQLEKSRLLSDRFSAERPKGSFSTLEIQRTEQGDSAMYLCASSSEIDTQYFGPGTRLTVL.

This sequence joins TRBV4-3 and TRBJ2-1; 8 nucleotides align to TRBD2. CDR1 and CDR2 from the germline V gene are LGHNA and YSLEER. The CDR3 is 17 residues long. Trimming at V came to 4 bases and at J to 2 bases, leaving 10 bases not matched to a gene. The CDR3 spells CASSPETAGDAYNEQFF. In DNA form, the CDR3 reads TGCGCCAGCAGCCCAGAAACAGCGGGGGATGCCTACAATGAGCAGTTCTTC.

J is TRBJ2-2 and V is TRBV7-9; D is uncertain. The germline gives CDR1 SEHNR, CDR2 FQNEAQ (reference sequence). V was cut by 3 bases and J by 1 base, with 6 bases left in between. This CDR3 comprises 14 residues. The CDR3 DNA follows: TGTGCCAGCAGCTTCTACCAGAACACCGGGGAGCTGTTTTTT. Translation gives CASSFYQNTGELFF.

The J gene is TRBJ2-1, the V gene TRBV2, with 11 bases that match TRBD2. The J segment lost 13 bases and the V segment lost 7 bases, leaving 9 bases of the junction unmatched. Per germline, CDR1 SNHLY and CDR2 FYNNEI. CDR3 size: 13 residues. CDR3 residues: CASKGLAGGRQFF. CDR3 DNA: TGTGCCAGCAAGGGGCTAGCGGGGGGAAGACAGTTCTTC.

This chain uses TRBV18 with TRBJ1-1, with a tentative D call TRBD1 (6 bases). The V end lost 6 bases, the J end lost 8 bases, and 16 bases lay between the germline ends. This CDR3 has 13 amino acids. Germline-derived CDR1 and CDR2 are KGHSH and LQKENI. CDR3 loop: CASSQGLVAEAFF. The DNA of the CDR3 is TGTGCCAGCTCGCAGGGGCTGGTTGCGGAAGCTTTCTTT.

This sequence joins TRBV7-2 and TRBJ2-2; 7 nucleotides line up with TRBD2. V lost 1 base and J lost 4; bases outside the gene matches: 3. Germline lookup yields CDR1 SGHTA and CDR2 FQGNSA. The CDR3 covers 15 residues. CDR3 coding DNA: TGTGCCAGCAGCTTAGGGACTAGACCCACCGGGGAGCTGTTTTTT. Its protein product is CASSLGTRPTGELFF.

This chain uses TRBV27 with TRBJ2-6, with D possibly TRBD2 on 6 matching bases. Trimming shortened V by 5 bases and J by 0 bases, and 17 bases separated the two germline ends. CDR1 is MNHEY and CDR2 is SMNVEV in the germline V gene (reference sequence). The CDR3 has 18 residues. The CDR3 nucleotides are TGTGCCAGCAGTATCTACCGGGACGGGAGCTCTGGGGCCAACGTCCTGACTTTC. Its protein is CASSIYRDGSSGANVLTF.

A single count supports this clone. V and J are TRBV11-3 and TRBJ2-4; D is unclear. The germline V gene has CDR1 SGHNT and CDR2 YENEEA. This CDR3 has 15 residues. Trimming stripped 3 bases from V and 2 bases from J, with 11 bases between. The CDR3 DNA follows: TGTGCCAGCAGCTTGAACGAGGTTACCAAAAACATTCAGTACTTC. This gives the protein CASSLNEVTKNIQYF.

This clone has just a few counts. This sequence joins TRBV7-2 and TRBJ1-2; the D gene is possibly TRBD1 (6 bases). V was cut by 2 bases and J by 7 bases, with 23 bases left in between. CDR1 and CDR2 (germline): SGHTA, FQGNSA. The CDR3 extends over 17 amino acids. CDR3 coding DNA: TGTGCCAGCAGCTTACAGGGGACCCCCGGCACTAGTGCTGGCTACACCTTC. This sequence encodes CASSLQGTPGTSAGYTF.

This clone has just a few counts. V is TRBV7-6 and J is TRBJ2-2; D perhaps matches TRBD1 (6 bases). CDR3 length equals 16 residues. The V and J ends lost 8 bases and 2 bases respectively, with 18 bases between them. Per germline, CDR1 SGHVS and CDR2 FNYEAQ. This chain's CDR3 is CASGEGQTLNTGELFF. Here the CDR3 DNA reads TGTGCCAGCGGAGAAGGACAGACACTAAACACCGGGGAGCTGTTTTTT.

The chain combines TRBV4-2 with TRBJ2-1, with 13 bases aligning to TRBD2. This CDR3 contains 18 residues. Per germline, CDR1 LGHNA and CDR2 YNFKEQ. After removal of 1 base from V and 0 bases from J, the junction contained 3 bases not matched to a gene. CDR3 DNA sequence: TGTGCCAGCAGCCAAGGACTAGCGGGGGGCCCCTCCTACAATGAGCAGTTCTTC. The encoded protein is CASSQGLAGGPSYNEQFF.

The CDR3 DNA reads as TGTGCCAGCAGCACCACCACCGCGGGAGAGCAGTACTTC. Translation: CASSTTTAGEQYF. This chain links TRBV7-9 with TRBJ2-7, with a possible D match to TRBD2 (6 bases). The germline V gene has CDR1 SEHNR and CDR2 FQNEAQ (reference sequence). Between the trimmed V and J ends, which lost 5 bases and 7 bases, there was a span of 15 bases. The CDR3 spans 13 residues.

This chain uses TRBV5-5 with TRBJ2-5, with TRBD1 identical over 10 bases. V lost 3 bases, J lost 4 bases, and 6 bases stayed unmatched. The CDR3 has 15 amino acids. Germline V gives CDR1 SGHKS, CDR2 YYEKEE (reference sequence). CDR3 sequence: CASSSDRGLGETQYF. The CDR3 coding sequence is TGTGCCAGCAGCTCTGACAGGGGGCTTGGAGAGACCCAGTACTTC.

V usage is TRBV6-4 and J usage is TRBJ1-6; possibly TRBD1 for D (5 bases). Germline lookup yields CDR1 MRHNA and CDR2 SNTAGT. The CDR3 is made up of 15 amino acids. The ends were cut back, 2 bases at V and 10 bases at J, with 15 bases in the middle. This CDR3 is CASSDEARVGSPLHF. The CDR3 DNA is TGTGCCAGCAGTGACGAGGCCAGGGTGGGATCACCCCTCCACTTT.

This chain links TRBV9 with TRBJ1-1; tentatively, D is TRBD1 (6 bases). The V gene's germline CDR1 is SGDLS and CDR2 YYNGEE. Trimming stripped 5 bases from V and 6 bases from J, with 20 bases between. CDR3 length equals 15 residues. The DNA of the CDR3 is TGTGCCAGCAGGGGAGGTGGGGGGGCAGATGCTGAAGCTTTCTTT. Translation: CASRGGGGADAEAFF. Variable domain in full (rest from reference TRBV9 and TRBJ1-1): DSGVTQTPKHLITATGQRVTLRCSPRSGDLSVYWYQQSLDQGLQFLIQYYNGEERAKGNILERFSAQQFPDLHSELNLSSLELGDSALYFCASRGGGGADAEAFFGQGTRLTVV.

The V gene is TRBV6-6, the J gene TRBJ2-5, with a weak D call TRBD1 (5 bases). Germline V gene sequence: CDR1 MNHNY, CDR2 SVGAGI (reference sequence). The CDR3 is made up of 13 amino acids. V was pared by 6 bases and J by 5 bases, with 13 bases between. CDR3 amino acids: CASRTRVLETQYF. The DNA of the CDR3 is TGTGCCAGCAGAACCAGGGTTCTGGAGACCCAGTACTTC.

V usage is TRBV7-2 and J usage is TRBJ1-1; D perhaps matches TRBD1 (6 bases). The CDR3 is 16 residues long. V was shortened by 2 bases and J by 0 bases, with 13 bases between the two germline ends. Germline V lookup: CDR1 SGHTA, CDR2 FQGNSA. The CDR3 DNA reads TGTGCCAGCAGCTTACCTCAGGGGCACATGAACACTGAAGCTTTCTTT. Protein: CASSLPQGHMNTEAFF.

V gene TRBV19 combines with J gene TRBJ1-6, with unresolved D. Germline V lookup: CDR1 LNHDA, CDR2 SQIVND (reference sequence). The CDR3 has 17 residues. Between the trimmed V and J ends, which lost 1 base and 0 bases, there was a span of 10 bases. Here the CDR3 reads CASSIALASSYNSPLHF. CDR3 sequence (DNA): TGTGCCAGTAGTATAGCCCTCGCCAGCTCCTATAATTCACCCCTCCACTTT.

A note on this clone: The same CDR3 arises from other DNA sequences in this sample as well. The chain carries TRBV7-2 and TRBJ1-1; tentative D call: TRBD1 (6 bases). CDR3 size: 14 residues. V lost 1 base and J lost 1, with 7 bases in between. CDR1 is SGHTA and CDR2 is FQGNSA in the germline V gene. Here the CDR3 DNA reads TGTGCCAGCAGCTTAGGGACAGCGAACACTGAAGCTTTCTTT. It specifies CASSLGTANTEAFF.

This chain connects TRBV6-1 to TRBJ2-7, with TRBD2 identical over 10 bases. Germline V gene data show CDR1 as MNHNS and CDR2 as SASEGT. This CDR3 spans 15 amino acids. V gave up 3 bases and J gave up 5 bases; unmatched junction bases: 7. CDR3 coding DNA: TGTGCCAGCAGTGATGGAGCGGGGGGGTCCCACGAGCAGTACTTC. Protein product: CASSDGAGGSHEQYF.

V gene TRBV18 combines with J gene TRBJ1-4; D ambiguous. CDR1 and CDR2 (germline): KGHSH, LQKENI. The CDR3 has 15 amino acids. With 1 base removed from V and 2 bases from J, the gap between germline ends came to 8 bases. This CDR3 is CASSPRQSTNEKLFF. The CDR3 coding sequence is TGTGCCAGCTCACCACGCCAGTCGACTAATGAAAAACTGTTTTTT.

The rearrangement joins TRBV6-6 to TRBJ1-2; 7 bases agree with TRBD1. The CDR3 contains 14 residues. V lost 5 bases and J lost 4; bases outside the gene matches: 7. Germline loops: CDR1 MNHNY, CDR2 SVGAGI (reference sequence). CDR3 amino acids: CASSAGGRAYGYTF. Here the CDR3 DNA reads TGTGCCAGCAGTGCAGGGGGGCGCGCCTATGGCTACACCTTC.

This clone was seen only once. The chain recombines TRBV6-1 with TRBJ2-1; 10 bases line up with TRBD2. Trimming cost V 7 bases and J 2 bases; bases outside gene matches: 5. This CDR3 contains 15 residues. Germline V lookup: CDR1 MNHNS, CDR2 SASEGT. CDR3 region: CASKSLAGAYNEQFF. CDR3 DNA: TGTGCCAGCAAATCCCTAGCGGGGGCCTACAATGAGCAGTTCTTC.

This clone appeared a few times. The chain joins TRBV5-1 to TRBJ2-7; a weak D match, TRBD1 (6 bases). The CDR3 runs 14 residues. The V and J ends lost 0 bases and 4 bases respectively, with 11 bases between them. In germline, CDR1 is SGHRS, CDR2 YFSETQ. The CDR3: CASSLGTGPYEQYF. Here the CDR3 DNA reads TGCGCCAGCAGCTTGGGTACAGGGCCGTACGAGCAGTACTTC. Together with reference TRBV5-1 and TRBJ2-7, the CDR3 gives the full variable domain: KAGVTQTPRYLIKTRGQQVTLSCSPISGHRSVSWYQQTPGQGLQFLFEYFSETQRNKGNFPGRFSGRQFSNSRSEMNVSTLELGDSALYLCASSLGTGPYEQYFGPGTRLTVT.

The J gene is TRBJ2-5, the V gene TRBV5-1, with TRBD2 identical over 7 bases. Losses at the gene ends were 1 base for V and 0 bases for J; bases not matched to a gene: 6. From germline, CDR1 is SGHRS and CDR2 YFSETQ. CDR3 length: 16 amino acids. CDR3 sequence reads: CASSLLGGGYQETQYF. The CDR3 DNA is TGCGCCAGCAGCTTGTTGGGCGGGGGATACCAAGAGACCCAGTACTTC.

The rearrangement uses TRBV4-3 and TRBJ2-6, with 7 bases identical to TRBD1. Germline assignment: CDR1 LGHNA and CDR2 YSLEER. The CDR3 is made up of 18 amino acids. V lost 1 base to trimming and J lost 3 bases; unmatched junction nucleotides: 9. The CDR3 DNA is TGCGCCAGCAGCCAAGCCTCGGACAGGCGGGTTGGGGCCAACGTCCTGACTTTC. This encodes CASSQASDRRVGANVLTF.

This clone was recorded a few times. The chain is built from TRBV18 and TRBJ2-7, with D maybe TRBD1 (5 bases). V was shortened by 0 bases and J by 1 base, with 7 bases between the two germline ends. Germline values: CDR1 KGHSH, CDR2 LQKENI. CDR3 size: 14 residues. The CDR3 DNA reads as TGTGCCAGCTCACCACCGGGGCTTTCCTACGAGCAGTACTTC. It encodes CASSPPGLSYEQYF.